This entry describes one TCR beta chain. As originally analysed: From reference gene primer amplification, estimates of nucleated cell counts were derived. Sequencing was performed with immunoSEQ multiplex PCR; in TCRdb, only in-frame clones are kept and a portion is missing. V and J calls and clone size are those listed in that table; D and trimming were worked out from the DNA. The profile covers about 380,000 clones, with about 88% appearing a single time and more than 0.95% taken by the ten largest. These data belong to a study of blood T cell repertoires in COVID-19. As for the study in general: Sample material is recorded as cDNA or gDNA derived from T cells, B-cell-depleted T cells, or PBMCs.

Cohorts were based on clinical histories the participants reported. This TCR was recovered from a woman younger than 35 who had recovered from COVID-19. Source material: PBMCs or T cells enriched from blood (not recorded which).

CDR3 loop: CATSEEGPNYGYTF. The CDR3 DNA reads TGTGCCACCAGTGAGGAGGGACCGAACTATGGCTACACCTTC. The chain recombines TRBV24-1 with TRBJ1-2; D is perhaps TRBD1 (5 bases). V was clipped by 4 bases and J by 2 bases, with 10 bases between them. The CDR3 runs to 14 residues. CDR1 is KGHDR and CDR2 is SFDVKD in the germline V gene.